The entry below gives a single TCR beta chain sequence along with its context. Its cognate antigen is unknown. This specimen belongs to a study of cytomegalovirus exposure and HLA in healthy donors. Study results and limitations: A later analysis linked 15,000 to 20,000 TCR beta sequences to HLA alleles at 0.05 false discovery rate.

The PCR employed 60 Vbeta primers together with 13 Jbeta primers. The protocol was immunoSEQ multiplex PCR, while the TCRdb copy is restricted to in-frame clones and leaves out a portion. The table has around 110,000 clones, roughly 68% seen once. V shed 9 bases, J shed 8 bases, and the junction held 15 bases outside the gene matches. This CDR3 comprises 14 residues. Looked up from germline, CDR1 is WNHNN and CDR2 is SYGVQD (reference sequence). This TCR came from a woman under 40 in good health and CMV-seronegative. The sample taken for sequencing was PBMCs. The chain combines TRBV10-1 with TRBJ1-2, with TRBD1 identical over 7 bases. The CDR3 coding sequence is TGCGCCAGAGACGGGACAGAGTTTGATAGGGGCTACACCTTC. Protein product: CARDGTEFDRGYTF.